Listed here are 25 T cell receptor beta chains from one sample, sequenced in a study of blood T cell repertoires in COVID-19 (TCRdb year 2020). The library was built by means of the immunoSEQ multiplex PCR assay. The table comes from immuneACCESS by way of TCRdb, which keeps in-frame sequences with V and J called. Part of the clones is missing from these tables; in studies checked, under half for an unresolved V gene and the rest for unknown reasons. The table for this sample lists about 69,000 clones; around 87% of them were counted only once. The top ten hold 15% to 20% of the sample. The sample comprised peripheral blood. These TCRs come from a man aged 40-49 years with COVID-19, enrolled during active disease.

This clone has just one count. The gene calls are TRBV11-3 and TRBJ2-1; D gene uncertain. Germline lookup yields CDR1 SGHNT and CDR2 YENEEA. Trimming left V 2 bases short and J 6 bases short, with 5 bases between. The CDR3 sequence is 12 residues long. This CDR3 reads CASSLNGNEQFF. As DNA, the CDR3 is TGTGCCAGCAGCTTAAACGGCAATGAGCAGTTCTTC.

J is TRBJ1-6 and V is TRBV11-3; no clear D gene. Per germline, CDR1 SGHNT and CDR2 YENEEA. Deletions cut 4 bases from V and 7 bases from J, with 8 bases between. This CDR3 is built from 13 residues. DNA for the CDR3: TGTGCCAGCAGCTCATCTAGGAATTCACCCCTCCACTTT. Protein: CASSSSRNSPLHF.

The CDR3 sequence: CASSAIGSLAPRLAGRNKETQYF. The CDR3 DNA sequence: TGTGCCAGTAGTGCTATTGGCTCCCTCGCCCCCCGACTAGCAGGGAGGAACAAAGAGACCCAGTACTTC. The chain recombines TRBV19 with TRBJ2-5; 7 bases line up with TRBD2. The V and J ends lost 5 bases and 3 bases, in that order; junction bases with no gene match: 33. The CDR3 is made up of 23 amino acids. Germline assignment: CDR1 LNHDA and CDR2 SQIVND (reference sequence). The variable domain in full, completed from reference TRBV19 and TRBJ2-5, reads DGGITQSPKYLFRKEGQNVTLSCEQNLNHDAMYWYRQDPGQGLRLIYYSQIVNDFQKGDIAEGYSVSREKKESFPLTVTSAQKNPTAFYLCASSAIGSLAPRLAGRNKETQYFGPGTRLLVL.

Here the CDR3 DNA reads TGTGCCAGCAGCTTTCCCGGGACAGGCTACAATGAGCAGTTCTTC. It specifies CASSFPGTGYNEQFF. The rearrangement joins TRBV7-6 to TRBJ2-1; 8 bases are a match to TRBD1. The CDR3 runs to 15 residues. Germline V gene data show CDR1 as SGHVS and CDR2 as FNYEAQ. V trimming: 3 bases; J trimming: 3 bases; junction bases outside the gene matches: 4.

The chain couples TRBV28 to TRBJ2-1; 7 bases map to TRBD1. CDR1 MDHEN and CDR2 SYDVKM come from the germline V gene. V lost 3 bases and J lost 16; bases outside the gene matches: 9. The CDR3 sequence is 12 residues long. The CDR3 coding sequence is TGTGCCAGCAGTTTTGGGGACAGCCGCGGCTTCTTC. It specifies CASSFGDSRGFF.

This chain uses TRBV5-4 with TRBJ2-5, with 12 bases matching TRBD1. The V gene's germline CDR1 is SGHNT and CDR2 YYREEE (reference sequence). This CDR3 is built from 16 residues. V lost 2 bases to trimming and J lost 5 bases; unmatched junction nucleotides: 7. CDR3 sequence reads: CASSFGDRGRRETQYF. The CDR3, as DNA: TGTGCCAGCAGCTTTGGGGACAGGGGGCGTAGGGAGACCCAGTACTTC.

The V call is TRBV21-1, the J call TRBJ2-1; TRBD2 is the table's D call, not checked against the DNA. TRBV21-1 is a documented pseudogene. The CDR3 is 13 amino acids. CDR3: CASSKILRNEQFF. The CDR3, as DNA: TGTGCCAGCAGCAAAATACTGCGGAATGAGCAGTTCTTC.

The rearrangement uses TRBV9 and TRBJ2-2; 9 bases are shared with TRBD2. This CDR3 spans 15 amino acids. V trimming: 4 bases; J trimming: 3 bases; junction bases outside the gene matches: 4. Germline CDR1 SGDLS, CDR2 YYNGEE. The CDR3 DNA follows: TGTGCCAGCAGCCTTAAGCGGGGGGACACCGGGGAGCTGTTTTTT. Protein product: CASSLKRGDTGELFF.

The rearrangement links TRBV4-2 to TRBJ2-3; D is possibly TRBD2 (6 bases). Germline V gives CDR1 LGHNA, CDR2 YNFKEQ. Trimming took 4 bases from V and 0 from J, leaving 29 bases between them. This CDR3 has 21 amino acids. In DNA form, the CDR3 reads TGTGCCAGCAGCCCGACAACGAGCACGGGGGTGGGTAGCGGTAGCACAGATACGCAGTATTTT. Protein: CASSPTTSTGVGSGSTDTQYF.

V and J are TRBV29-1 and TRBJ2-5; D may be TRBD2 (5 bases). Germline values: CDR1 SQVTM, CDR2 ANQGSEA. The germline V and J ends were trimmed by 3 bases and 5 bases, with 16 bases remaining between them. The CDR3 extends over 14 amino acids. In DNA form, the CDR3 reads TGCAGCGTTGACGACCCGCCGGGGTCGGAGACCCAGTACTTC. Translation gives CSVDDPPGSETQYF.

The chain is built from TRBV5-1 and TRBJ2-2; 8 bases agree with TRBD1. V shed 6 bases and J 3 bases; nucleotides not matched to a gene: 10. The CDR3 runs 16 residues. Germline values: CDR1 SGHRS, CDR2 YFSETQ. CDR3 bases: TGCGCCAGCACCACGCAGGGGGCGTCGGACACCGGGGAGCTGTTTTTT. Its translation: CASTTQGASDTGELFF.

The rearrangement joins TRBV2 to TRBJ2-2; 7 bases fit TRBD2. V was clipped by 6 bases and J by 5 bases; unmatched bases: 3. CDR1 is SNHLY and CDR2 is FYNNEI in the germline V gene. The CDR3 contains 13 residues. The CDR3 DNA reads TGTGCCAGCAGAGCGGGGTGGACCGGGGAGCTGTTTTTT. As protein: CASRAGWTGELFF. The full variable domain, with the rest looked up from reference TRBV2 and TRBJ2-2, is EPEVTQTPSHQVTQMGQEVILRCVPISNHLYFYWYRQILGQKVEFLVSFYNNEISEKSEIFDDQFSVERPDGSNFTLKIRSTKLEDSAMYFCASRAGWTGELFFGEGSRLTVL.

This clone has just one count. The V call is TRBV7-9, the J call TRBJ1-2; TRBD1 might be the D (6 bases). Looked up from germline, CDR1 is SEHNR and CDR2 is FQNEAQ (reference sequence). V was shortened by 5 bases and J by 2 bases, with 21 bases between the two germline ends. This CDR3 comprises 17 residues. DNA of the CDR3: TGTGCCAGCAGCCCAACAGGGAGCAGAAACCTGAACTATGGCTACACCTTC. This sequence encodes CASSPTGSRNLNYGYTF. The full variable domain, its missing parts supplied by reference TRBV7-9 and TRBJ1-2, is DTGVSQNPRHKITKRGQNVTFRCDPISEHNRLYWYRQTLGQGPEFLTYFQNEAQLEKSRLLSDRFSAERPKGSFSTLEIQRTEQGDSAMYLCASSPTGSRNLNYGYTFGSGTRLTVV.

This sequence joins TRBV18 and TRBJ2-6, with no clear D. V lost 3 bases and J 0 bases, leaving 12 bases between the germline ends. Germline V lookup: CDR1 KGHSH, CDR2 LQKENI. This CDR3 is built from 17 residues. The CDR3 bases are TGTGCCAGCTCACCTCGGCAGGATAGCTCTGGGGCCAACGTCCTGACTTTC. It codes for CASSPRQDSSGANVLTF. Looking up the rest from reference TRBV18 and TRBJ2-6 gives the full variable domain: NAGVMQNPRHLVRRRGQEARLRCSPMKGHSHVYWYRQLPEEGLKFMVYLQKENIIDESGMPKERFSAEFPKEGPSILRIQQVVRGDSAAYFCASSPRQDSSGANVLTFGAGSRLTVL.

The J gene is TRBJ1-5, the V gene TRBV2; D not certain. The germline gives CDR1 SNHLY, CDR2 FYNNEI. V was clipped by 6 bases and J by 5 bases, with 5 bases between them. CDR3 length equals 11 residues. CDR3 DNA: TGTGCCAGCAGGCGAGATCAGCCCCAGCATTTT. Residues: CASRRDQPQHF.

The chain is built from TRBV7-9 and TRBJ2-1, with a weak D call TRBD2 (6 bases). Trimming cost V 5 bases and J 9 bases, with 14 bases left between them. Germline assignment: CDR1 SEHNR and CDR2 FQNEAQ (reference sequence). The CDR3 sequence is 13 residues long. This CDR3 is CASSPNTEGEQFF. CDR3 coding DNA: TGTGCCAGCAGCCCGAATACGGAGGGTGAGCAGTTCTTC.

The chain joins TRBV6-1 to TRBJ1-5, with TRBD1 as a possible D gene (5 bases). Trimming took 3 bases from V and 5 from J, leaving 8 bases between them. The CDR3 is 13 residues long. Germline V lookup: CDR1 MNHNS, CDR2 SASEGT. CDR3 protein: CASSEQGDQPQHF. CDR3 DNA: TGTGCCAGCAGTGAGCAGGGCGATCAGCCCCAGCATTTT.

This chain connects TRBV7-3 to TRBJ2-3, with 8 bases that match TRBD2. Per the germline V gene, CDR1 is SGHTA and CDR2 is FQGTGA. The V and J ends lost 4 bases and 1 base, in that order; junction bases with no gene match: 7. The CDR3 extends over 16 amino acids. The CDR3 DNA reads TGTGCCAGCAGCTCCCAACCACTAGCGGGCACAGATACGCAGTATTTT. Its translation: CASSSQPLAGTDTQYF.

CDR3 protein: CSVGPPSGGIDTQYF. CDR3 nucleotides: TGCAGCGTTGGTCCCCCCTCAGGGGGGATCGATACGCAGTATTTT. The genes are TRBV29-1 and TRBJ2-3, with a possible D match to TRBD1 (7 bases). In germline, CDR1 is SQVTM, CDR2 ANQGSEA. This CDR3 has 15 amino acids. With 4 bases removed from V and 6 bases from J, the gap between germline ends came to 20 bases.

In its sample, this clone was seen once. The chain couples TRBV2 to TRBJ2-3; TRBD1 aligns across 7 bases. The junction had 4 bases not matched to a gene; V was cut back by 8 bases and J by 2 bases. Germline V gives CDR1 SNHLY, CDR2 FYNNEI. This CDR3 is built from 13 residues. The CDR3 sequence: CASQQGITDTQYF. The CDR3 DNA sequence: TGTGCCAGCCAACAGGGGATCACAGATACGCAGTATTTT. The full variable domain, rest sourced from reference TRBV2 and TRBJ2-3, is EPEVTQTPSHQVTQMGQEVILRCVPISNHLYFYWYRQILGQKVEFLVSFYNNEISEKSEIFDDQFSVERPDGSNFTLKIRSTKLEDSAMYFCASQQGITDTQYFGPGTRLTVL.

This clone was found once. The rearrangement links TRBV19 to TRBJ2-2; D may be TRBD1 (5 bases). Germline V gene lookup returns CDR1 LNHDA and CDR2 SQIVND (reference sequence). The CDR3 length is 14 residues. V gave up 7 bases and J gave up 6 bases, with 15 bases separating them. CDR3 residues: CASTPGLGPGELFF. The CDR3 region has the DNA TGTGCCAGTACCCCCGGGTTGGGGCCCGGGGAGCTGTTTTTT.

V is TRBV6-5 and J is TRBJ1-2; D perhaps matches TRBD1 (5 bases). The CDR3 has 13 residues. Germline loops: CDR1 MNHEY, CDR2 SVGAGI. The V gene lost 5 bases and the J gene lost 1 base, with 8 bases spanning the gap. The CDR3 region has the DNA TGTGCCAGCAGTCCACAGGTTAACTATGGCTACACCTTC. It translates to CASSPQVNYGYTF.

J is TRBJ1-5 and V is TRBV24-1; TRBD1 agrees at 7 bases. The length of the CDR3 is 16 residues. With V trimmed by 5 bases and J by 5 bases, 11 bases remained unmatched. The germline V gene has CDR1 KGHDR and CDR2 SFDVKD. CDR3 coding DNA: TGTGCCACCAGTGGCAACCACAGGGGTCCTCATCAGCCCCAGCATTTT. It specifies CATSGNHRGPHQPQHF.

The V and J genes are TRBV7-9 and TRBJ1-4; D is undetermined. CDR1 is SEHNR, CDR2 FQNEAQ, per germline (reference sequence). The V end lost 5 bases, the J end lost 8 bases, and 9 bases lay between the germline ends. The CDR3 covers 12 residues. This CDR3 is CASSLSGEKLFF. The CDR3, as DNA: TGTGCCAGCAGCCTGTCGGGAGAAAAACTGTTTTTT.

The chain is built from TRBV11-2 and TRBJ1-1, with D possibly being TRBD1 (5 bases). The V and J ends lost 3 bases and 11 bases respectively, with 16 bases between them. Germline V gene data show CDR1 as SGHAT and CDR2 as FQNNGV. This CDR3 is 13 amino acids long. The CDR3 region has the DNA TGTGCCAGCAGCTTCAGTGGGACTCACGGGGCTTTCTTT. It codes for CASSFSGTHGAFF.